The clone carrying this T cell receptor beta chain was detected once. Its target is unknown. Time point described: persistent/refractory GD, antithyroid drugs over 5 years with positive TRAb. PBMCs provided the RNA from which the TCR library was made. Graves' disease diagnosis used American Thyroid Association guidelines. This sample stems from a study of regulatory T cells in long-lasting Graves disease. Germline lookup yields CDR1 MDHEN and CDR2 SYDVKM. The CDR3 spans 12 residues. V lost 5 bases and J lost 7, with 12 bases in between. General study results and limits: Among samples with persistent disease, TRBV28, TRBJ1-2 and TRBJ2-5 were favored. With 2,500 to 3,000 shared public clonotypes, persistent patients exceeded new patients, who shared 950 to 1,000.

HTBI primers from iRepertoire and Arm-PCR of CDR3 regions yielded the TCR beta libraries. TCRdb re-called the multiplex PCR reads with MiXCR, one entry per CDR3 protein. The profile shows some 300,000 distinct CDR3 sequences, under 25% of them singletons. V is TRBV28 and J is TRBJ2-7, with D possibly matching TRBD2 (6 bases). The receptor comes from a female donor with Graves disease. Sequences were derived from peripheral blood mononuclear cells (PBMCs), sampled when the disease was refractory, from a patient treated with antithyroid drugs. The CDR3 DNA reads TGTGCCAGCAGTATCCCCCGGGGGGAGCAGTACTTC. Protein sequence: CASSIPRGEQYF.